This T cell receptor (beta chain) appears in the sequencing data of a study of early T cells in non-severe SARS-CoV-2 infection. Across the whole study: Sequencing used unsorted whole-blood bulk RNA, so chains lack pairing.

Individual cDNA molecules received unique molecular identifiers during library preparation. TCRdb re-analysed the 5' RACE reads in MiXCR, keeping a single row per CDR3 protein. The sample carries 95,000 to 100,000 distinct CDR3 sequences, roughly 9.6% recorded once. Points from the study as a whole: Anti-spike CD8 responses were favored by VDJdb matching, which missed private and CD4 specificities.

This clonotype showed up just a few times. What it recognizes is unknown. This CDR3 spans 15 amino acids. Germline CDR1 is SGHVS and CDR2 is FNYEAQ. The V and J ends lost 4 bases and 7 bases respectively, with 14 bases between them. V usage is TRBV7-6 and J usage is TRBJ1-6; no reliable D call. The receptor's source is an adult who was a healthcare worker with PCR-confirmed SARS-CoV-2 infection or an uninfected control (not recorded which). Sequenced sample: whole blood. CDR3 protein: CASSSTGLSNSPLHF. CDR3 coding DNA: TGTGCCAGCAGCTCTACGGGGTTGTCGAATTCACCCCTCCACTTT. Full variable domain (rest looked up from reference TRBV7-6 and TRBJ1-6): GAGVSQSPRYKVTKRGQDVALRCDPISGHVSLYWYRQALGQGPEFLTYFNYEAQQDKSGLPNDRFSAERPEGSISTLTIQRTEQRDSAMYRCASSSTGLSNSPLHFGNGTRLTVT.